A single sample is the source of the 17 T cell receptor beta chains below, sequenced in a study of cytomegalovirus exposure and HLA in healthy donors. Primers: 60 Vbeta forward and 13 Jbeta reverse. Sequencing was performed with immunoSEQ multiplex PCR; in TCRdb, only in-frame clones are kept and a portion is missing. Of under 200,000 clones listed, about 78% are singletons. Sequenced: PBMCs. These receptors all stem from a man aged 55 to 69 in good health and CMV-seronegative.

This clone was counted only a few times. This chain connects TRBV30 to TRBJ2-1; TRBD2 is a possible D gene (5 bases). The CDR3 runs to 13 residues. The V gene lost 5 bases and the J gene lost 3 bases, with 11 bases spanning the gap. The germline CDR1 and CDR2 sequences are GTSNPN and SVGIG (reference sequence). The CDR3 region is CAWPGDSYNEQFF. In DNA form, the CDR3 reads TGTGCCTGGCCCGGGGATAGCTACAATGAGCAGTTCTTC.

The chain joins TRBV19 to TRBJ2-1, with TRBD1 matching over 8 bases. The CDR3 covers 15 residues. The germline V gene encodes CDR1 LNHDA and CDR2 SQIVND (reference sequence). V was pared by 5 bases and J by 8 bases, with 11 bases of the junction left unmatched. The CDR3: CASSVDRGRSYEQFF. CDR3 nucleotide sequence: TGTGCCAGTAGTGTCGACAGGGGCAGGTCGTATGAGCAGTTCTTC.

The chain joins TRBV5-6 to TRBJ1-6, with a possible D match to TRBD1 (6 bases). V gave up 0 bases and J gave up 10 bases, with 11 bases separating them. Germline V lookup: CDR1 SGHDT, CDR2 YYEEEE. The CDR3 has 14 residues. CDR3 protein: CASSLERGGSPLHF. In nucleotides, the CDR3 is TGTGCCAGCAGCTTGGAACGGGGGGGCTCACCCCTCCACTTT.

The chain links TRBV9 to TRBJ2-1, with 7 bases aligning to TRBD1. Germline CDR1 is SGDLS and CDR2 is YYNGEE. The V segment lost 0 bases and the J segment 5 bases; nucleotides outside the gene matches: 5. The length of the CDR3 is 15 residues. The CDR3 DNA reads as TGTGCCAGCAGCGTAGATGGGCAGGGGGACAATGAGCAGTTCTTC. This encodes CASSVDGQGDNEQFF.

The chain joins TRBV19 to TRBJ2-4; 7 positions match TRBD1. Germline CDR1 LNHDA, CDR2 SQIVND (reference sequence). The V and J ends lost 5 bases and 6 bases, in that order; junction bases with no gene match: 7. CDR3 length: 14 residues. The CDR3 DNA follows: TGTGCCAGTAGTCCGTTCCGACAGGGAAACATTCAGTACTTC. As protein: CASSPFRQGNIQYF.

The V and J genes are TRBV20-1 and TRBJ2-2; D not certain. Deletions cut 7 bases from V and 6 bases from J, with 6 bases between. This CDR3 contains 10 residues. Germline loops: CDR1 DFQATT, CDR2 SNEGSKA (reference sequence). This chain's CDR3 is CSVLSGELFF. The DNA of the CDR3 is TGCAGTGTTTTATCCGGGGAGCTGTTTTTT.

There are a few counts of this clone. The rearrangement uses TRBV6-1 and TRBJ1-4; D is uncertain. V gave up 0 bases and J gave up 11 bases, with 7 bases separating them. This CDR3 has 12 amino acids. Per the germline V gene, CDR1 is MNHNS and CDR2 is SASEGT. CDR3 in amino acids: CASSEAGRKLFF. As DNA, the CDR3 is TGTGCCAGCAGTGAAGCGGGGAGGAAACTGTTTTTT.

The chain joins TRBV11-2 to TRBJ1-3; perhaps TRBD1 as D (5 bases). V was cut by 5 bases and J by 4 bases, with 18 bases left in between. The CDR3 runs to 16 residues. Germline CDR1 is SGHAT and CDR2 is FQNNGV. CDR3 DNA: TGTGCCAGCAGCCTGACAGTAGCCCAAACGGGAAACACCATATATTTT. Protein product: CASSLTVAQTGNTIYF.

The CDR3 sequence: CASSVGGELFF. The DNA of the CDR3 is TGTGCCAGCAGCGTCGGCGGGGAGCTGTTTTTT. The chain is built from TRBV9 and TRBJ2-2; no clear D gene. The V gene's germline CDR1 is SGDLS and CDR2 YYNGEE. The CDR3 is 11 amino acids. V was trimmed by 2 bases and J by 7 bases, leaving 3 bases between them.

The V gene is TRBV4-2, the J gene TRBJ2-3; no clear D gene. Germline CDR1 and CDR2: LGHNA and YNFKEQ. V was clipped by 1 base and J by 4 bases, with 9 bases between them. The CDR3 length is 14 residues. DNA for the CDR3: TGTGCCAGCAGCCAAGTCCCGACTTCAGATACGCAGTATTTT. It codes for CASSQVPTSDTQYF.

About this clone: Other nucleotide sequences from this sample produce the same CDR3. The chain has TRBV5-1 and TRBJ1-4, with 8 bases identical to TRBD1. V lost 0 bases to trimming and J lost 5 bases; unmatched junction nucleotides: 3. Germline V lookup: CDR1 SGHRS, CDR2 YFSETQ. There are 15 residues in the CDR3. In nucleotides, the CDR3 is TGCGCCAGCAGCTTGGACAGGGGGGACAATGAAAAACTGTTTTTT. Translated, it gives CASSLDRGDNEKLFF.

The V call is TRBV14, the J call TRBJ1-5, with 8 positions matching TRBD1. Per the germline V gene, CDR1 is SGHDN and CDR2 is FVKESK. The CDR3 sequence is 17 residues long. V shed 1 base and J 7 bases; nucleotides not matched to a gene: 12. Here the CDR3 DNA reads TGTGCCAGCAGCCAAGTTAACCAGGGGGCGCGGGAACAGCCCCAGCATTTT. Protein product: CASSQVNQGAREQPQHF.

This chain connects TRBV19 to TRBJ1-5, with a weak D call TRBD1 (6 bases). The ends were cut back, 6 bases at V and 6 bases at J, with 18 bases in the middle. There are 15 residues in the CDR3. CDR1 is LNHDA, CDR2 SQIVND, per germline (reference sequence). CDR3 in DNA: TGTGCCAGTAGCTCCGGGACAACAGGCGGTCAGCCCCAGCATTTT. This encodes CASSSGTTGGQPQHF.

This rearrangement joins TRBV29-1 to TRBJ2-1; tentative D call: TRBD1 (5 bases). V lost 3 bases, J lost 6 bases, and 15 bases lay in between. CDR1 and CDR2 from the germline V gene are SQVTM and ANQGSEA. This CDR3 contains 14 residues. DNA for the CDR3: TGCAGCGTTGACGGAGTGGGGCACCCCAATGAGCAGTTCTTC. Amino acid sequence: CSVDGVGHPNEQFF.

This clone was picked up a small number of times. The rearrangement uses TRBV28 and TRBJ1-1; 7 nucleotides agree with TRBD1. The length of the CDR3 is 15 residues. V lost 7 bases, J lost 1 base, and 9 bases stayed unmatched. Germline CDR1 MDHEN, CDR2 SYDVKM. CDR3 in amino acids: CASIETGAGNTEAFF. In DNA, the CDR3 is TGTGCCAGCATAGAAACAGGGGCGGGGAACACTGAAGCTTTCTTT. Drawing the rest from reference TRBV28 and TRBJ1-1, the complete variable domain is DVKVTQSSRYLVKRTGEKVFLECVQDMDHENMFWYRQDPGLGLRLIYFSYDVKMKEKGDIPEGYSVSREKKERFSLILESASTNQTSMYLCASIETGAGNTEAFFGQGTRLTVV.

This clone came up a few times. V is TRBV6-5 and J is TRBJ1-1; the D gene is possibly TRBD1 (5 bases). The V end lost 5 bases, the J end lost 1 base, and 14 bases lay between the germline ends. This CDR3 comprises 15 residues. CDR1 MNHEY and CDR2 SVGAGI come from the germline V gene. CDR3 loop: CASSRSSRGNTEAFF. For the CDR3, the DNA is TGTGCCAGCAGTAGGTCCTCAAGGGGGAACACTGAAGCTTTCTTT.

This clone was seen only a few times. The V call is TRBV28, the J call TRBJ1-2; 8 bases fit TRBD1. CDR1 and CDR2 from the germline V gene are MDHEN and SYDVKM. The CDR3 is made up of 16 amino acids. J lost 1 base, V lost 2 bases, and 6 bases had no gene match. The CDR3 reads CASSLETGGNNYGYTF. CDR3 nucleotide sequence: TGTGCCAGCAGTTTAGAAACAGGGGGAAATAACTATGGCTACACCTTC.